This T cell receptor (beta chain) appears in the sequencing data of a study of T cells in Graves' hyperthyroidism and ophthalmopathy. Amplified TCR beta CDR3 regions derived from RNA transcripts. Researchers ran a first-round RT-PCR on the TCR CDR3 using the HTBI primer set. One entry per CDR3 protein results from TCRdb running MiXCR on the multiplex PCR reads. This repertoire shows about 400,000 distinct CDR3 sequences, 14% to 15% found once; its top ten account for roughly 13%. This CDR3 has 15 residues. Trimming cost V 0 bases and J 2 bases, with 10 bases left between them. This clonotype was detected ten times or more.

The chain recombines TRBV12-3 or TRBV12-4 with TRBJ1-2, with a weak D call TRBD1 (5 bases). Sequenced input: blood. The receptor was derived from a man aged 18 to 29 with Graves' ophthalmopathy. The CDR3 DNA sequence: TGTGCCAGCAGTTTAGCATCGGGGGGAAACTATGGCTACACCTTC. As protein: CASSLASGGNYGYTF.